The T cell receptor (beta chain) under discussion was sequenced for a study of blood T cell repertoires in COVID-19. Germline values: CDR1 LGHDT, CDR2 YNNKEL (reference sequence). Trimming shortened V by 7 bases and J by 1 base, and 7 bases separated the two germline ends. The CDR3 covers 12 residues. Measured with immunoSEQ multiplex PCR; TCRdb has only the in-frame clones, and not every one. Altogether about 64,000 clones are present, around 65% being singletons, with the ten largest covering 51%. The chain employs TRBV3-1 (or the pseudogene TRBV3-2) and TRBJ1-1; D ambiguous. The TCR sequence derives from an older woman who had been exposed to COVID-19. Sequencing was carried out using PBMCs or T cells enriched from blood (not recorded which). CDR3 residues: CASKSRNTEAFF. CDR3 DNA: TGTGCCAGCAAATCCAGGAACACTGAAGCTTTCTTT.